The present entry profiles one TCR beta chain with its context. Its antigen remains unidentified. Described time point: patch test 1, 2 weeks after DPC sensitization. Regarding treatment: therapeutic diphenylcyclopropenone sensitization with weekly scalp DPC. Blood was collected ahead of every patch test applied. Patients had alopecia, were aged 18 to 70, and were not pregnant. The data were taken from a study of human T cells and chemical hapten exposure. Whole-study findings and limits: Versus controls, expanded TCRs had significantly more large CDR3 similarity clusters.

The CDR3 sequence is 14 residues long. V lost 0 bases and J 7 bases, leaving 13 bases between the germline ends. Germline CDR1 and CDR2: SGHNT and YYREEE (reference sequence). Unique molecular identifiers were attached to individual cDNA molecules within the library. Using its own MiXCR run on the RACE reads, TCRdb lists one record per CDR3 protein. This sample has 180,000 or so distinct CDR3 sequences, with approximately 14% found just once. This sequence was found in a woman aged 25 to 39 with alopecia areata. Some clones in this sample may be carry-over from other donors' samples. Here the sequenced sample was whole blood, taken in connection with sensitization to the hapten diphenylcyclopropenone (DPC). The chain couples TRBV5-4 to TRBJ1-2; D ambiguous. The CDR3, as DNA: TGTGCCAGCAGCTTGGTGGGTGCCCCTCGTGGCTACACCTTC. Protein: CASSLVGAPRGYTF.